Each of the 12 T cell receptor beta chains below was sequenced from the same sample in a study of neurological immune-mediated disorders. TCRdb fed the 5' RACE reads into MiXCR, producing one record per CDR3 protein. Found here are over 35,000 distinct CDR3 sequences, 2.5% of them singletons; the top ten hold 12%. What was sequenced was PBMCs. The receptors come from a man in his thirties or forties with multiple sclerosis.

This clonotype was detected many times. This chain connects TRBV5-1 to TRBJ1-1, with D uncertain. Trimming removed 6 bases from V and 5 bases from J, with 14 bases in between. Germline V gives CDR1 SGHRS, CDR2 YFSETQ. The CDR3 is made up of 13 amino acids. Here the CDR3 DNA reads TGCGCCAGCACCCTAAGTGAGTGGACTGAAGCTTTCTTT. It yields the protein CASTLSEWTEAFF.

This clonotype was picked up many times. The CDR3 nucleotides are TGCAGTGCTAGAGAGATAGGGACTAGCGGGAGGGCCTACGAGCAGTACTTC. This gives the protein CSAREIGTSGRAYEQYF. This rearrangement joins TRBV20-1 to TRBJ2-7, with 16 bases that match TRBD2. The CDR3 extends over 17 amino acids. Germline lookup yields CDR1 DFQATT and CDR2 SNEGSKA (reference sequence). Trimming cost V 0 bases and J 2 bases; bases outside gene matches: 4.

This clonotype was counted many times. In nucleotides, the CDR3 is TGCAGCGTTGCCTCCGGGACAAGGGAGACCCAGTACTTC. This codes for CSVASGTRETQYF. The chain has TRBV29-1 and TRBJ2-5; D perhaps matches TRBD1 (6 bases). V lost 4 bases and J lost 5, with 14 bases in between. CDR3 size: 13 residues. The germline CDR1 and CDR2 sequences are SQVTM and ANQGSEA. Combining the CDR3 with reference TRBV29-1 and TRBJ2-5 gives the whole variable domain SAVISQKPSRDICQRGTSLTIQCQVDSQVTMMFWYRQQPGQSLTLIATANQGSEATYESGFVIDKFPISRPNLTFSTLTVSNMSPEDSSIYLCSVASGTRETQYFGPGTRLLVL.

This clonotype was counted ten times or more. The CDR3 is CAAGWDRYNEQFF. As DNA, the CDR3 is TGTGCCGCTGGGTGGGACAGGTACAATGAGCAGTTCTTC. The V gene is TRBV6-1, the J gene TRBJ2-1; 8 bases fit TRBD1. Germline V gene data show CDR1 as MNHNS and CDR2 as SASEGT. The junction had 7 bases not matched to a gene; V was cut back by 11 bases and J by 4 bases. The CDR3 sequence is 13 residues long.

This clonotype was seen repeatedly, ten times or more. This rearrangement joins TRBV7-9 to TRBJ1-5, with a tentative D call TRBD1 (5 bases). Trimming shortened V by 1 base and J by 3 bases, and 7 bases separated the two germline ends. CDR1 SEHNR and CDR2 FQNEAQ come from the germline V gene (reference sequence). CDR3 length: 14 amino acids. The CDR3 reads CASSLGTSNQPQHF. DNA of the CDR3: TGTGCCAGCAGCTTAGGGACATCCAATCAGCCCCAGCATTTT.

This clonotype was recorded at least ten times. CDR3 sequence: CSARGLSSYEQYF. Written as DNA, the CDR3 is TGCAGTGCTAGGGGTTTGAGCTCCTACGAGCAGTACTTC. The V gene is TRBV20-1, the J gene TRBJ2-7; D is undetermined. V lost 3 bases and J 0 bases, leaving 9 bases between the germline ends. Looked up from germline, CDR1 is DFQATT and CDR2 is SNEGSKA (reference sequence). The CDR3 covers 13 residues.

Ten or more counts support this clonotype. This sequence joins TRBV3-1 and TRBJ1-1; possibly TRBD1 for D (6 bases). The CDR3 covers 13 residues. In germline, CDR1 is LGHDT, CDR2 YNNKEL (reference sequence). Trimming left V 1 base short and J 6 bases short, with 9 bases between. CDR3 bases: TGTGCCAGCAGCCAAGCAGGGGATCCTGAAGCTTTCTTT. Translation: CASSQAGDPEAFF.

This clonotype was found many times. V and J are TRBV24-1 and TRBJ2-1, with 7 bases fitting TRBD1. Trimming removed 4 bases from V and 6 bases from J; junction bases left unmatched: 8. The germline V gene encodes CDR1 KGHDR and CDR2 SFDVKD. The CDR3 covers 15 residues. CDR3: CATSDPGQVGNEQFF. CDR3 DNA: TGTGCCACCAGTGACCCCGGACAGGTTGGCAATGAGCAGTTCTTC.

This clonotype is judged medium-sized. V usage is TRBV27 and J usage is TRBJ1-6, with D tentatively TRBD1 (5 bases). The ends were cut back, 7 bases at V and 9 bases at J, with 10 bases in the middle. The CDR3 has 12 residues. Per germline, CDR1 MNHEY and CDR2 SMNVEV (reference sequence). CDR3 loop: CASNGGGSPLHF. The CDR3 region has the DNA TGTGCCAGCAATGGGGGTGGTTCACCCCTCCACTTT.

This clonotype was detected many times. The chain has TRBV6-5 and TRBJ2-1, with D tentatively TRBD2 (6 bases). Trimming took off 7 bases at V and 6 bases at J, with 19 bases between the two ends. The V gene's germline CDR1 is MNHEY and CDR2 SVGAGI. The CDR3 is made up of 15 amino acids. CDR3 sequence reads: CASTEDGSPLNEQFF. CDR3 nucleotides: TGTGCCAGCACCGAAGACGGGAGTCCCCTCAATGAGCAGTTCTTC.

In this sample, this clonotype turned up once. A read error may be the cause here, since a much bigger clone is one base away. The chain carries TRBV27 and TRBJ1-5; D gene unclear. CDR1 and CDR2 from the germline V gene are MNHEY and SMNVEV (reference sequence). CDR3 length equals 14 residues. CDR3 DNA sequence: TGTGCCAGCAGTTTACATTCGGGGAATCAGCCCCAGAATTTT. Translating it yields CASSLHSGNQPQNF.

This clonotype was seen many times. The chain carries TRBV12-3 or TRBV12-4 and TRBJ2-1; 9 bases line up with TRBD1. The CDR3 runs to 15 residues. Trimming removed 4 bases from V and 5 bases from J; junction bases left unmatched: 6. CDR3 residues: CASSSGQGPDNEQFF. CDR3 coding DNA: TGTGCCAGCAGTTCCGGACAGGGGCCCGACAATGAGCAGTTCTTC.